This T cell receptor beta chain comes out of a study of cytomegalovirus exposure and HLA in healthy donors. Study results and limitations: Investigators reported over 150 TCR beta chains as tied to cytomegalovirus.

13 Jbeta primers and 60 Vbeta primers were used for the PCR. Sequenced by immunoSEQ multiplex PCR; TCRdb stores in-frame clones only, minus some. The data show about 140,000 clones, roughly 82% seen once. The CDR3 extends over 14 amino acids. CDR1 and CDR2 (germline): MDHEN, SYDVKM. Trimming cost V 6 bases and J 4 bases; bases outside gene matches: 5. Remarks on this clone: The target antigen is unknown.

The chain combines TRBV28 with TRBJ2-7; 11 positions agree with TRBD1. The source of this sequence is a man aged 18 to 30 in good health and CMV-seropositive. The sample was PBMCs. For the CDR3, the DNA is TGTGCCAGCAGGCGGACAGGGGGCACGTACGAGCAGTACTTC. Residues: CASRRTGGTYEQYF.